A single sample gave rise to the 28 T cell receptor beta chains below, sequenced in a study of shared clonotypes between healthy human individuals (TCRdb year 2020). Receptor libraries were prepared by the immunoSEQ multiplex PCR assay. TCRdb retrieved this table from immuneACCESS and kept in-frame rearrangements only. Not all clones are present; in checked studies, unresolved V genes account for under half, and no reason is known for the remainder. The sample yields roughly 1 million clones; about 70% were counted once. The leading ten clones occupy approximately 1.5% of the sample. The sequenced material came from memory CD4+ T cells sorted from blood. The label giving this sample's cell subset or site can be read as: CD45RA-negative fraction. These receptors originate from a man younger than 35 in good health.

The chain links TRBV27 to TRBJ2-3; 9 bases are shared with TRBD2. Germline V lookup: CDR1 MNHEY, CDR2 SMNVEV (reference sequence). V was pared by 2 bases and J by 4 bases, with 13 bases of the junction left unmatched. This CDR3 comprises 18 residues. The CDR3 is CASSLKGLAGRRADTQYF. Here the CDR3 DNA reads TGTGCCAGCAGTTTAAAGGGTCTAGCGGGGAGGAGGGCAGATACGCAGTATTTT.

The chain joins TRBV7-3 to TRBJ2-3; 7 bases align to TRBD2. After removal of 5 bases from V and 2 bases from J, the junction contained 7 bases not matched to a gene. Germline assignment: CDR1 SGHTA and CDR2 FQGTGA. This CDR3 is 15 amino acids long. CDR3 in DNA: TGTGCCAGCAGCCTCGGGGGGTATACCACAGATACGCAGTATTTT. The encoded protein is CASSLGGYTTDTQYF.

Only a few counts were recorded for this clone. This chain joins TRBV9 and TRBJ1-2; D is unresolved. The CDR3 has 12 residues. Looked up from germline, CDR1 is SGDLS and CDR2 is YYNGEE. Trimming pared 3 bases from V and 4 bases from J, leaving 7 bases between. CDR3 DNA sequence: TGTGCCAGCAGCGAACTCAGCTATGGCTACACCTTC. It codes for CASSELSYGYTF. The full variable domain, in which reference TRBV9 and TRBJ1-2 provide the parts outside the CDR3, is DSGVTQTPKHLITATGQRVTLRCSPRSGDLSVYWYQQSLDQGLQFLIQYYNGEERAKGNILERFSAQQFPDLHSELNLSSLELGDSALYFCASSELSYGYTFGSGTRLTVV.

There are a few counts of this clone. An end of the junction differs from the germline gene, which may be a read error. The CDR3 spells CASSRAGTSATTIF. CDR3 in DNA: TGTGCCAGCAGCCGAGCCGGGACATCCGCGACCACGATATTC. The V gene is TRBV5-6, the J gene TRBJ2-7; the D gene is possibly TRBD1 (6 bases). Germline V gene lookup returns CDR1 SGHDT and CDR2 YYEEEE. The CDR3 length is 14 residues.

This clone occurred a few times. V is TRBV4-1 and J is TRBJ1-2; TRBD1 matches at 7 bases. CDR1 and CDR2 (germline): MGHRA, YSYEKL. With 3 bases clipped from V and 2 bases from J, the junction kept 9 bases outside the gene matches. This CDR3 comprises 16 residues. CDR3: CASSHSPGQLNYGYTF. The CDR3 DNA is TGCGCCAGCAGCCACTCTCCGGGACAGCTGAACTATGGCTACACCTTC.

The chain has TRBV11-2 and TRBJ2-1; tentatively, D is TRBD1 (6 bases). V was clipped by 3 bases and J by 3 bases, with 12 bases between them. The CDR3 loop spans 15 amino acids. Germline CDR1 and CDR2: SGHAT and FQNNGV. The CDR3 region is CASSFERGYYNEQFF. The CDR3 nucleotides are TGTGCCAGCAGCTTCGAAAGGGGGTACTACAATGAGCAGTTCTTC.

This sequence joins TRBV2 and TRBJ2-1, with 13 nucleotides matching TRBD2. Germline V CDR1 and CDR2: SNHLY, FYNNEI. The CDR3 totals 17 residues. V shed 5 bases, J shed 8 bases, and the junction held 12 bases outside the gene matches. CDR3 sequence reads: CASSQNPTSGRRDEQFF. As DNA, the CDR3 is TGTGCCAGCAGTCAAAACCCGACTAGCGGGAGGAGGGATGAGCAGTTCTTC.

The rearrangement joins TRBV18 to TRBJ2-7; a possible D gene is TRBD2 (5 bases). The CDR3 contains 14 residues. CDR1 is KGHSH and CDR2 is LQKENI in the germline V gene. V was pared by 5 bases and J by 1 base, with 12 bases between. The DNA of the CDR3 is TGTGCCAGCTCAAAGAGGGAGCGGTCCTACGAGCAGTACTTC. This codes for CASSKRERSYEQYF.

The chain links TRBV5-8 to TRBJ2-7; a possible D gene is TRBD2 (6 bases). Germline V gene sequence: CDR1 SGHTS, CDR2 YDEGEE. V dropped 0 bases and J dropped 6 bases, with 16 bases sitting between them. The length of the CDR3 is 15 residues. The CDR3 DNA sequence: TGTGCCAGCAGCTTGGGATGGACTATCCGTGGCGAGCAGTACTTC. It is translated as CASSLGWTIRGEQYF.

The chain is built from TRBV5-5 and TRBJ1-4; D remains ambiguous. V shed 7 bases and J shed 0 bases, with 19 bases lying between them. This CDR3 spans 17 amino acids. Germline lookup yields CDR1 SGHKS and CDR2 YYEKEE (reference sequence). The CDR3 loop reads CASSDPGITATNEKLFF. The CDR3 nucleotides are TGTGCCAGCTCCGACCCCGGGATCACTGCAACTAATGAAAAACTGTTTTTT.

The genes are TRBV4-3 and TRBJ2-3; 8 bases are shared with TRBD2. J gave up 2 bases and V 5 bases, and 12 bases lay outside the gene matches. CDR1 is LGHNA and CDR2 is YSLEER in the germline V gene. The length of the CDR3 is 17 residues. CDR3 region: CASSKSPAGALTDTQYF. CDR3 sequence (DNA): TGCGCCAGCAGCAAAAGCCCAGCGGGAGCCCTCACAGATACGCAGTATTTT.

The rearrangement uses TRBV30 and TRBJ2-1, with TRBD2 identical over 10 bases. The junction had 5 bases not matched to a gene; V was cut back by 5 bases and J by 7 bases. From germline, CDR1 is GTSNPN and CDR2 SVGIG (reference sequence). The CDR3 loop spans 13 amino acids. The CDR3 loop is CAWEREGQNEQFF. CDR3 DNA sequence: TGTGCCTGGGAGCGGGAGGGCCAGAATGAGCAGTTCTTC.

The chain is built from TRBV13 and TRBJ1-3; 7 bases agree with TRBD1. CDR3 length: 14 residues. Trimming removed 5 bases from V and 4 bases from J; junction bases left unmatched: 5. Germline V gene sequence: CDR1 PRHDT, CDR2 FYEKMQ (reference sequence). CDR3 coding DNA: TGTGCCAGCAGCACGCGGGACAGCGGAAACACCATATATTTT. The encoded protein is CASSTRDSGNTIYF.

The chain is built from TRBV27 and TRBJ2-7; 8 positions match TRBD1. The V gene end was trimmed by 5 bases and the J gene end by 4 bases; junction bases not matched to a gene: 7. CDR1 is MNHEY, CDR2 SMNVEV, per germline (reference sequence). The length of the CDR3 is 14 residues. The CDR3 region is CASSPWTGMYEQYF. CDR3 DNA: TGTGCCAGCAGTCCGTGGACAGGGATGTACGAGCAGTACTTC.

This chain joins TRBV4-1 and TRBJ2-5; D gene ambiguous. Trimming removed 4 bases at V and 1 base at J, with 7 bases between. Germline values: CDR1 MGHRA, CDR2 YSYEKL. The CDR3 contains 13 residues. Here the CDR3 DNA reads TGCGCCAGCAGCCCGGACGGCCAAGAGACCCAGTACTTC. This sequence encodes CASSPDGQETQYF.

CDR3 DNA sequence: TGTGCCTCCCAGGAGGAACCTTTAGAGACCCAGTACTTC. Protein product: CASQEEPLETQYF. This rearrangement joins TRBV18 to TRBJ2-5, with D possibly matching TRBD2 (5 bases). Deletions cut 11 bases from V and 4 bases from J, with 17 bases between. The CDR3 consists of 13 residues. Per the germline V gene, CDR1 is KGHSH and CDR2 is LQKENI.

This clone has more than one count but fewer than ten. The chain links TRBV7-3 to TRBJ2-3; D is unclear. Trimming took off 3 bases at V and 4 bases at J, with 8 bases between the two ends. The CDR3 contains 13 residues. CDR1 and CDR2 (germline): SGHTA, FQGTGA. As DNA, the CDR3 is TGTGCCAGCAGCTTCGGTGGGGCAGATACGCAGTATTTT. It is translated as CASSFGGADTQYF.

The CDR3 reads CASRVGQGLPQPQHF. CDR3 bases: TGTGCCAGCAGGGTGGGACAGGGGCTCCCTCAGCCCCAGCATTTT. V usage is TRBV2 and J usage is TRBJ1-5; 10 bases fit TRBD1. The CDR3 covers 15 residues. The germline V gene encodes CDR1 SNHLY and CDR2 FYNNEI. After removal of 6 bases from V and 6 bases from J, the junction contained 8 bases not matched to a gene.

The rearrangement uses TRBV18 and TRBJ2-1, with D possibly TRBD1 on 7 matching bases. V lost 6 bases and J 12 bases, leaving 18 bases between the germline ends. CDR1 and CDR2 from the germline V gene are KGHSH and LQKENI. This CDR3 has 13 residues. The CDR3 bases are TGTGCCAGCTCGCCAAGAGACCAGGGGGGGCAGTTCTTC. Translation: CASSPRDQGGQFF.

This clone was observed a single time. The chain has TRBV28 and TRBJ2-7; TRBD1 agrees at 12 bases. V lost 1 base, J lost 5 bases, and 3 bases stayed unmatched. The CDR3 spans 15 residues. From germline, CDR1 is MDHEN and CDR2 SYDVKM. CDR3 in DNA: TGTGCCAGCAGTTTATCGGGACAGGGGGCGGACGAGCAGTACTTC. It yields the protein CASSLSGQGADEQYF.

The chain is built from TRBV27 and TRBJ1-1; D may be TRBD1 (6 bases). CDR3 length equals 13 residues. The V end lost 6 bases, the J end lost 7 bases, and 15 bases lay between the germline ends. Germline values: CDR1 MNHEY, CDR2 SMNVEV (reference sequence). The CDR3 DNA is TGTGCCAGCAGCCTTTCCGGGGGGCTTGAAGCTTTCTTT. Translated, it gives CASSLSGGLEAFF.

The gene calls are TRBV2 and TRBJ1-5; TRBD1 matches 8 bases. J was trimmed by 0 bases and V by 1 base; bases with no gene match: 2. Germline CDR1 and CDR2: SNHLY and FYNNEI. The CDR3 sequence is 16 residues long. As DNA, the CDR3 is TGTGCCAGCAGTGAAGGGACAGGGACTAGCAATCAGCCCCAGCATTTT. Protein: CASSEGTGTSNQPQHF. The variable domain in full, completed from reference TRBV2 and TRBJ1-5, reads EPEVTQTPSHQVTQMGQEVILRCVPISNHLYFYWYRQILGQKVEFLVSFYNNEISEKSEIFDDQFSVERPDGSNFTLKIRSTKLEDSAMYFCASSEGTGTSNQPQHFGDGTRLSIL.

This CDR3 reads CASSSKPSTQSTDTQYF. The CDR3 DNA reads TGTGCCAGCAGTTCTAAACCCTCGACACAAAGCACAGATACGCAGTATTTT. This chain joins TRBV27 and TRBJ2-3; D remains ambiguous. The CDR3 length is 17 residues. With 4 bases removed from V and 0 bases from J, the gap between germline ends came to 17 bases. Germline V lookup: CDR1 MNHEY, CDR2 SMNVEV (reference sequence).

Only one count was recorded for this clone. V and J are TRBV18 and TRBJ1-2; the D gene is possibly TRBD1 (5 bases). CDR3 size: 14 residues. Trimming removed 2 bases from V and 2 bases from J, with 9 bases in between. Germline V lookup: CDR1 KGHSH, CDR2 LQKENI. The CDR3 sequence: CASSPGHLNYGYTF. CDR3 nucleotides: TGTGCCAGCTCACCAGGACACTTAAACTATGGCTACACCTTC.

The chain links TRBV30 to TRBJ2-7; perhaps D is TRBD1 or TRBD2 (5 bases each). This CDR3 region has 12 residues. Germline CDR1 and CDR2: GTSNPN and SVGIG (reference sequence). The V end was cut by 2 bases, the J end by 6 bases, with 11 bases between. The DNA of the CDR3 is TGTGCCTGGAGTCCCGGGACGCCCGAGCAGTACTTC. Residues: CAWSPGTPEQYF.

This CDR3 is CASSQDRATYEQYF. Here the CDR3 DNA reads TGCGCCAGCAGCCAAGACAGGGCGACCTACGAGCAGTACTTC. This sequence joins TRBV4-3 and TRBJ2-7; the D gene is possibly TRBD1 (5 bases). V lost 0 bases, J lost 2 bases, and 8 bases lay in between. Germline CDR1 is LGHNA and CDR2 is YSLEER. This CDR3 is 14 amino acids long.

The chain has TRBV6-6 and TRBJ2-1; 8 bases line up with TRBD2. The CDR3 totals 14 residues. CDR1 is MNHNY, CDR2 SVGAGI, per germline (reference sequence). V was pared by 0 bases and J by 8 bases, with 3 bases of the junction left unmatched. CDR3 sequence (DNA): TGTGCCAGCAGTTACTCGACGGGGGGGGATGAGCAGTTCTTC. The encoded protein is CASSYSTGGDEQFF.

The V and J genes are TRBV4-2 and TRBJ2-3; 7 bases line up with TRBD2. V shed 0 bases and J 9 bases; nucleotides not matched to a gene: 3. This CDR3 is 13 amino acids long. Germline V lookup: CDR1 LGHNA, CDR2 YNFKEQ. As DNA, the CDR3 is TGTGCCAGCAGCCAAGATGGACTAGTAACGCAGTATTTT. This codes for CASSQDGLVTQYF.